Listed below are T cell receptor beta chains from one sample, sequenced in a study of T cells after yellow fever vaccination. One entry per CDR3 protein, called by TCRdb with MiXCR from the 5' RACE reads. Of some 340,000 distinct CDR3 sequences in the sample, roughly 4% are singletons; the top ten hold about 26%. Specimen: PBMCs, collected 5 days after the yellow fever booster vaccination. The receptors originated from a man aged 18 to 29 who received the YFV17D yellow fever vaccine. The CDR3 runs from the conserved cysteine through the conserved F or W. A D gene is named only where the DNA matches it firmly. Clone size is given for some rows only: seen once, a few or many times, or a class if the clone is expanded.

V	J	size	D	CDR3	DNA
TRBV5-4	TRBJ2-7	many	.	CASSLDFGEQYF	TGTGCCAGCAGCTTGGACTTCGGGGAGCAGTACTTC
TRBV12-3/TRBV12-4	TRBJ2-5	many	.	CASEGRPQETQYF	TGTGCCAGCGAGGGACGTCCACAAGAGACCCAGTACTTC
TRBV30	TRBJ1-6	few	TRBD1	CAWRTGQFYNSPLHF	TGTGCCTGGAGAACGGGACAGTTCTATAATTCACCCCTCCACTTT
TRBV20-1	TRBJ1-5	many	.	CSARAAANQPQHF	TGCAGTGCTAGAGCGGCCGCAAATCAGCCCCAGCATTTT
TRBV5-6	TRBJ2-5	many	TRBD1	CASRRTGDGETQYF	TGTGCCAGCAGGCGTACAGGGGATGGAGAGACCCAGTACTTC
TRBV10-2	TRBJ2-7	many	.	CASSESWGPYEQYF	TGCGCCAGCAGTGAGTCGTGGGGCCCCTACGAGCAGTACTTC
TRBV18	TRBJ1-6	few	.	CASSPDASSYNSPLHF	TGTGCCAGCTCACCCGACGCCAGCTCCTATAATTCACCCCTCCACTTT
TRBV6-1	TRBJ1-3	few	.	CASDKDRPGNTIYF	TGTGCCAGCGACAAGGACCGGCCTGGAAACACCATATATTTT
TRBV29-1	TRBJ2-5	.	.	CSVGRETQYF	TGCAGCGTTGGGCGGGAGACCCAGTACTTC
TRBV12-1	TRBJ2-3	few	.	CASARLWGVVDTQYF	TGTGCCAGCGCTCGCCTTTGGGGGGTGGTAGATACGCAGTATTTT
TRBV7-9	TRBJ2-3	.	.	CASSFLMTDTQYF	TGTGCCAGCAGCTTCCTCATGACAGATACGCAGTATTTT
TRBV7-2	TRBJ2-5	many	TRBD2	CASTGTSGGETQYF	TGTGCCAGTACTGGGACTAGCGGGGGGGAGACCCAGTACTTC
TRBV20-1	TRBJ1-5	.	.	CSASPGGSQPQHF	TGCAGTGCTAGCCCGGGCGGATCTCAGCCCCAGCATTTT
TRBV3-1	TRBJ2-1	.	.	CASSHLVANEQFF	TGTGCCAGCAGCCATCTTGTAGCTAATGAGCAGTTCTTC
TRBV6-5	TRBJ1-6	.	TRBD1	CASSSGTVNNSPLHF	TGTGCCAGCAGTTCCGGGACAGTGAATAATTCACCCCTCCACTTT
TRBV5-5	TRBJ2-1	many	TRBD2	CASSFDPGLDLGEQFF	TGTGCCAGCAGCTTTGATCCGGGACTAGACCTGGGTGAGCAGTTCTTC
TRBV4-1	TRBJ2-5	few	.	CASSPGDPGSKAQYF	TGCGCCAGCAGCCCCGGGGACCCCGGCAGTAAGGCCCAGTACTTC
TRBV4-1	TRBJ2-5	few	.	CASSQRLVQETQYF	TGCGCCAGCAGCCAACGACTAGTCCAAGAGACCCAGTACTTC
TRBV5-1	TRBJ1-4	.	TRBD1	CASSPAPGQRSTNEKLFF	TGCGCCAGCAGCCCGGCACCGGGACAGCGATCAACTAATGAAAAACTGTTTTTT
TRBV15	TRBJ1-5	many	.	CATSRAHEGKPQHF	TGTGCCACCAGCAGAGCCCACGAGGGGAAGCCCCAGCATTTT
TRBV29-1	TRBJ2-3	.	TRBD2	CSVAGLAGANTDTQYF	TGCAGCGTTGCGGGACTAGCGGGGGCAAACACAGATACGCAGTATTTT
TRBV18	TRBJ2-3	.	.	CASSPPGPTTDTQYF	TGTGCCAGCTCACCACCGGGACCGACCACAGATACGCAGTATTTT
TRBV10-3	TRBJ2-1	many	TRBD1	CATFGTGDYNEQFF	TGTGCTACCTTCGGGACAGGAGACTACAATGAGCAGTTCTTC
TRBV29-1	TRBJ1-2	.	.	CSVPEWRENYGYTF	TGCAGCGTCCCTGAATGGAGGGAGAACTATGGCTACACCTTC
TRBV6-5	TRBJ1-2	.	TRBD1	CASSKTGGAGGYTF	TGTGCCAGCAGTAAGACAGGGGGCGCGGGTGGCTACACCTTC
TRBV7-3	TRBJ2-5	few	.	CASSSQGSGSETQYF	TGTGCCAGCAGCTCTCAGGGGAGTGGTTCGGAGACCCAGTACTTC
TRBV9	TRBJ1-6	many	.	CASSVANGLLHF	TGTGCCAGCAGCGTAGCTAACGGGCTCCTCCACTTT
TRBV18	TRBJ2-1	many	.	CASSYGQYSYNEQFF	TGTGCCAGCTCATATGGACAGTATTCCTACAATGAGCAGTTCTTC
TRBV3-1	TRBJ1-5	few	.	CASSQMGGDNQPQHF	TGTGCCAGCAGCCAGATGGGCGGGGACAATCAGCCCCAGCATTTT
TRBV29-1	TRBJ2-2	.	.	CSVDSANTGELFF	TGCAGCGTTGATTCGGCGAACACCGGGGAGCTGTTTTTT
TRBV7-9	TRBJ2-5	.	.	CASSLDPGGETQYF	TGTGCCAGCAGCTTAGACCCCGGAGGGGAGACCCAGTACTTC
TRBV20-1	TRBJ1-3	.	.	CSARDPARHSGNTIYF	TGCAGTGCTAGAGATCCGGCCCGACACTCTGGAAACACCATATATTTT
TRBV5-1	TRBJ1-1	few	.	CASSGEPSTEAFF	TGCGCCAGCAGTGGGGAGCCGAGCACTGAAGCTTTCTTT
TRBV7-9	TRBJ2-7	.	.	CASSPNVGESSHEQYF	TGTGCCAGCAGCCCCAACGTGGGGGAGAGCTCCCACGAGCAGTACTTC
TRBV7-9	TRBJ2-3	few	.	CASSQAGALDTQYF	TGTGCCAGCAGTCAGGCCGGGGCCCTAGATACGCAGTATTTT
TRBV7-2	TRBJ1-2	few	.	CASSSRRGVGYGYTF	TGTGCCAGCAGCTCCCGGCGTGGGGTAGGCTATGGCTACACCTTC
TRBV2	TRBJ2-3	few	.	CASSESSGSGTQYF	TGTGCCAGCAGTGAGTCTAGTGGAAGCGGTACGCAGTATTTT